The T cell receptor beta chain under discussion was sequenced for a study of blood T cell repertoires in COVID-19 (dated by TCRdb to the early 2020s). Context from the whole study: Samples covering the acute and convalescent phases of COVID-19 were provided by collaborators in the United States, Italy and Spain. The material from the prospective study consisted of cDNA or gDNA derived from T cells, B-cell-depleted T cells, or PBMCs. Deeply sampled blood TCRbeta repertoires from subjects exposed to, actively infected with, or recovered from COVID-19 were included in the dataset. A freely available public database, intended as a resource for researchers studying the immune response to SARS-CoV-2, is where the repertoires were released. Samples came from the ongoing ImmuneRACE study (first 160 participants) plus 1,254 subjects from 6 global collaborators. The sample metadata nearly always contained a de-identified subject ID, COVID-19 status, age in years and sex. Where available, HLA class I and class II types were taken from metadata supplied by the sample provider and were not determined by assay-based typing. Overall study results and their limits: How much clinical and demographic metadata was included differed by source and by participant, and the metadata was provided uncurated.

The cysteine opens and the phenylalanine closes a CDR3 of 15 amino acids. The DNA shown is the 45-base CDR3, in frame from base 1. In the prospective study, participants were about 18 to 89 years old, resided in about two dozen geographic areas of the United States, and were enrolled through a virtual design. In the prospective study, cohorts were assigned on the basis of participant-reported clinical history obtained from a screening survey and a study questionnaire. In the prospective study, whole blood, serum and a nasopharyngeal or oropharyngeal swab were collected from each participant by mobile phlebotomists. Participants in the prospective study had the option to provide additional blood draws and questionnaires over an approximately two-month period. Before DNA extraction, blood samples from the prospective study were shipped at room temperature or frozen. TCRbeta CDR3 regions were amplified from genomic DNA using the immunoSEQ Assay, a bias-controlled multiplex PCR. The study's own analysis went as follows. The number of nucleated cells in each sample was estimated from the amplification of reference gene primers within the assay. Sequence reads were collapsed and filtered to measure the absolute abundance of every unique TCRbeta CDR3 rearrangement. For each sample, productive Simpson clonality was calculated as the square root of Simpson's diversity index over productive rearrangements. Entries here come from immuneACCESS through TCRdb and include only in-frame sequences with V and J called. Some clones fail to appear in such tables; in the studies checked, an unresolved V gene covers under half of the shortfall, and the cause of the remainder is unknown. V, J and clone size are those of that table, while D and trimming were read from the DNA. This sample is represented by about 270,000 clones; around 90% of them were singletons. 2% to 2.5% of the sample goes to the ten largest clones.

In regard to this clone: Its antigen is unknown. No base quality values were provided; no much bigger clone lies one nucleotide off.

The TCR was taken from a woman in her forties with acute COVID-19. The chain is made from TRBV21-1 and TRBJ2-5; the table gives TRBD2 as D, unverified against the DNA. TRBV21-1 is labeled a pseudogene. The sequenced sample consisted of PBMCs or T cells enriched from blood (not recorded which). In nucleotide form, the sequence is TGTGCCAGCAGCATGGGCGGGGGGGCCGAGAAGACCCAGTACTTC. Protein translation: CASSMGGGAEKTQYF.